A selection of T cell receptor beta chains follows, all from one sample in a study of cytomegalovirus exposure and HLA in healthy donors. Assay used: immunoSEQ multiplex PCR; TCRdb lists only in-frame clones, some missing. The repertoire holds around 210,000 clones, with 60% to 80% as singletons. Material for sequencing was PBMCs. The receptors were sampled from a woman aged 30 to 39 in good health and CMV-seronegative. CDR3s include the opening cysteine and the closing phenylalanine or tryptophan. Each record gives: J gene, CDR3 length, V gene, CDR3 protein.

TRBJ1-2,13,TRBV5-8,CASSLSGWYGYTF
TRBJ1-5,13,TRBV30,CAWGTGFNQPQHF
TRBJ2-5,12,TRBV30,CAWSPTQGNQYF
TRBJ1-6,15,TRBV6-1,CASSELRQGNSPLHF
TRBJ1-5,14,TRBV28,CASEGGYGNQPQHF
TRBJ1-2,12,TRBV7-9,CSSSSGQGSYTF
TRBJ2-7,15,TRBV7-8,CASSTHHRTGREQYF
TRBJ1-2,16,TRBV6-6,CASSLPGVDSNYGYTF
TRBJ1-1,16,TRBV4-1,CASSQVATRGATEAFF
TRBJ2-3,15,TRBV4-1,CASSQGTSGADTQYF
TRBJ2-7,14,TRBV30,CAWRPIDSSYEQYF
TRBJ2-7,15,TRBV5-5,CASSLVGGNVHEQYF
TRBJ2-3,13,TRBV9,CASALAGVDTQYF
TRBJ2-5,15,TRBV9,CASSVAGVNLETQYF
TRBJ2-5,13,TRBV5-1,CASSRTGQETQYF
TRBJ2-1,14,TRBV29-1,CSASWTSYGNEQFF
TRBJ2-1,11,TRBV20-1,CSFGGYNEQFF
TRBJ2-1,15,TRBV10-2,CASSEPPSGANEQFF
TRBJ1-1,14,TRBV29-1,CSVVRQGANTEAFF
TRBJ2-1,15,TRBV7-7,CASSLTWATYNEQFF
TRBJ2-2,16,TRBV11-3,CASTKDSQGRAGELFF
TRBJ1-1,14,TRBV30,CAWRLDGLNTEAFF
TRBJ1-4,15,TRBV5-1,CASSPSGTGDEKLFF
TRBJ2-7,15,TRBV5-4,CASSLAGGGTYEQYF
TRBJ2-7,12,TRBV25-1,CASSSGGYEQYF
TRBJ1-1,12,TRBV5-6,CASSWTHTEAFF
TRBJ2-5,15,TRBV27,CASSLTTHWRETQYF
TRBJ2-7,17,TRBV27,CASSFRYTSGLAYEQYF
TRBJ1-2,18,TRBV19,CASSITWQANFLDYGYTF
TRBJ2-6,17,TRBV7-9,CASSGGQGRSGANVLTF
TRBJ2-3,15,TRBV5-6,CASSLALAGTDTQYF
TRBJ2-3,14,TRBV30,CAWSQGLSTDTQYF
TRBJ2-3,16,TRBV4-1,CASSQVLAGVTDTQYF
TRBJ1-1,13,TRBV10-3,CAIRDRGYTEAFF
TRBJ2-2,14,TRBV2,CASRVGRVAGELFF
TRBJ2-1,16,TRBV9,CASSVLAGGRYNEQFF
TRBJ2-1,14,TRBV28,CASNTALEYNEQFF
TRBJ2-4,16,TRBV29-1,CSVDAGGQGAKNIQYF
TRBJ2-3,12,TRBV5-4,CASSAGGDTQYF
TRBJ2-1,15,TRBV30,CAWSSLAGAADEQFF
TRBJ1-1,11,TRBV6-6,CAGSFEAEAFF
TRBJ2-5,16,TRBV6-4,CASKVARGPLEGAQYF
TRBJ1-1,16,TRBV12-5,CASGLVPRGWVTEAFF
TRBJ2-3,14,TRBV5-1,CASSLDSAADTQYF
TRBJ1-1,14,TRBV5-1,CATAPRNRGAEAFF
TRBJ2-5,15,TRBV7-2,CASSQVAMRQETQYF
TRBJ2-2,14,TRBV10-1,CASGQVSGTGELFF
TRBJ2-5,15,TRBV4-1,CASSPREGQGETQYF
TRBJ1-1,15,TRBV7-6,CASSLGFRRNTEAFF
TRBJ1-4,16,TRBV9,CASSVGGTGAYEKLFF
TRBJ1-1,14,TRBV5-1,CASSLEVVNTEAFF
TRBJ2-3,15,TRBV13,CASSALSGSRDTQYF
TRBJ2-3,14,TRBV13,CASSGGGVADTQYF
TRBJ1-5,19,TRBV21-1,CASSKKGPLGNNSNQPQHF
TRBJ2-7,12,TRBV18,CASSPATYEQYF